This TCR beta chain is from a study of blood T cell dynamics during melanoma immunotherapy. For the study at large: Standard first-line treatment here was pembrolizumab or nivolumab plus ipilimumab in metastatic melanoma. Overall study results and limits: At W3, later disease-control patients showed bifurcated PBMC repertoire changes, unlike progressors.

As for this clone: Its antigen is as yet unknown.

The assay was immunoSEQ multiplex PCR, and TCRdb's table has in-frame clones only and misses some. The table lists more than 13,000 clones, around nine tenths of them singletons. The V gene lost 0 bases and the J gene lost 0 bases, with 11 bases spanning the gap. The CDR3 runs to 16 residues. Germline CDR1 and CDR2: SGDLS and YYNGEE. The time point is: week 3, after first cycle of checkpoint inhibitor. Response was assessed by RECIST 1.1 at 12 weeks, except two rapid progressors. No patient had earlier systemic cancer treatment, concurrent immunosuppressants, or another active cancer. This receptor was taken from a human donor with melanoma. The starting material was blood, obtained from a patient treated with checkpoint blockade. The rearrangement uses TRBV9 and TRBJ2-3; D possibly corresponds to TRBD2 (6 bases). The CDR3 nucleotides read TGTGCCAGCAGCGTAGTAGGAGGGACCAGCACAGATACGCAGTATTTT. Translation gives CASSVVGGTSTDTQYF.